Only a few counts were recorded for the clone carrying this TCR beta chain. The data were taken from a study of blood T cell repertoires in COVID-19. The wider study: Samples came from the United States, Italy and Spain, spanning acute and convalescent COVID-19. PBMCs, B-cell-depleted T cells, or T cells provided the cDNA or gDNA that made up the material.

The authors' processing: Researchers report that nucleated cell counts were estimated from reference gene primer amplification. Profiling relied on immunoSEQ multiplex PCR, and the TCRdb table lists in-frame clones only, not all of them. D and trimming come from the DNA, and the V and J calls and clone size come from that table. Among roughly 190,000 clones, 75% to 85% were seen once, and the ten largest hold about 6.3%. CDR1 is SGHRS, CDR2 YFSETQ, per germline. The CDR3 has 14 amino acids. V was clipped by 0 bases and J by 4 bases; unmatched bases: 1. The sequenced sample consisted of peripheral blood. This rearrangement joins TRBV5-1 to TRBJ1-5; 7 bases match TRBD1. The sequence was obtained from a man aged 60-69 years with acute or convalescent COVID-19. The CDR3 reads CASSLAGGNQPQHF. The CDR3 DNA sequence: TGCGCCAGCAGCTTGGCAGGGGGGAATCAGCCCCAGCATTTT.